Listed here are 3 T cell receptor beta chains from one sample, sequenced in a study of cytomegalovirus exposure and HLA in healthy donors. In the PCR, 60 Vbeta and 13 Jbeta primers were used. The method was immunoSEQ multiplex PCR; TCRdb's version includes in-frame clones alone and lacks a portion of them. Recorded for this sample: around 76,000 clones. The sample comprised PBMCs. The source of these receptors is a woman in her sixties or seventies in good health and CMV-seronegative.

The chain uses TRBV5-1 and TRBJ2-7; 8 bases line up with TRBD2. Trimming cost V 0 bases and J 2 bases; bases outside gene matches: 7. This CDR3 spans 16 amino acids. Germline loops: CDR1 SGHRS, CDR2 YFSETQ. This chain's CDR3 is CASSLVPGTRAYEQYF. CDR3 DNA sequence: TGCGCCAGCAGCTTGGTCCCCGGGACTAGAGCCTACGAGCAGTACTTC.

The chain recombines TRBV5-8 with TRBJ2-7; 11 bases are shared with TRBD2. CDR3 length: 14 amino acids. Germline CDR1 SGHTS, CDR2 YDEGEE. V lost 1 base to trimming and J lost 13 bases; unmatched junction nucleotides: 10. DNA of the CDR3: TGTGCCAGCAGCTTGTATAGCGGGAGGGCCGCGGTCTACTTC. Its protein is CASSLYSGRAAVYF.

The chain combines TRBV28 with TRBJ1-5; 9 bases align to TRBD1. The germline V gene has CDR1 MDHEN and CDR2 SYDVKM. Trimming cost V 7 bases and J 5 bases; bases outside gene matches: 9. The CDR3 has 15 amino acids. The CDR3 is CASNPPGQGDQPQHF. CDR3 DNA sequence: TGTGCCAGCAACCCCCCGGGACAGGGAGATCAGCCCCAGCATTTT.